Listed below are T cell receptor beta chains from one sample, sequenced in a study of cytomegalovirus exposure and HLA in healthy donors. Profiled with immunoSEQ multiplex PCR; TCRdb holds only in-frame clones, not every one. The data contain 150,000 to 200,000 clones, roughly 85% of them singletons. Sequencing used PBMCs. Source of these receptors: a woman between 50 and 59 years old in good health and CMV-seropositive. The CDR3 runs from the conserved cysteine through the conserved F or W. The order of the fields is D gene, clone size, J gene, V gene, CDR3 DNA, CDR3 protein. D genes are given only for firm matches. Size tells how often a clone was seen (once, few, many) or the class of an expanded clone, and some rows leave it out.

NA NA TRBJ2-2 TRBV4-2 TGTGCCAGCAGCCAAGAGGGTCCCAGCGGGCCCGGGGAGCTGTTTTTT CASSQEGPSGPGELFF
NA NA TRBJ1-5 TRBV4-1 TGCGCCAGCAGCCAAGACCCCACAGTGTTCAATCAGCCCCAGCATTTT CASSQDPTVFNQPQHF
TRBD2 NA TRBJ2-7 TRBV19 TGTGCCAGTAGCCTAGCGGGAGTTAACTACGAGCAGTACTTC CASSLAGVNYEQYF
TRBD1 NA TRBJ1-3 TRBV2 TGTGCCGGTCGACAGGGGAGTGAAGGATCTGGAAACACCATATATTTT CAGRQGSEGSGNTIYF
TRBD1 once TRBJ1-4 TRBV29-1 TGCAGCGGGGGGACAGGAAAAAATGAAAAACTGTTTTTT CSGGTGKNEKLFF
NA NA TRBJ2-3 TRBV9 TGTGCCAGCAGCCCCCGCGGCGACCGCACAGATACGCAGTATTTT CASSPRGDRTDTQYF
NA NA TRBJ2-7 TRBV6-1 TGTGCCAGCAGTGAAGTTAGGGGCTCCTACGAGCAGTACTTC CASSEVRGSYEQYF
NA few TRBJ1-3 TRBV7-9 TGTGCCAGCAGCTTAGCCCAGGGGCCGGGAAACACCATATATTTT CASSLAQGPGNTIYF
TRBD1 NA TRBJ1-6 TRBV7-2 TGTGCCAGCAGCCGGACAGGGGTTTCACCCCTCCACTTT CASSRTGVSPLHF
NA NA TRBJ1-1 TRBV4-2 TGTGCCAGCAGCCAAGAAGGGAGGGCAGATTTTACTGAAGCTTTCTTT CASSQEGRADFTEAFF
TRBD1 NA TRBJ2-7 TRBV15 TGTGCCACCAGCAGTGAGGACAGGGACGGGGAGCAGTACTTC CATSSEDRDGEQYF
NA NA TRBJ2-6 TRBV11-1 TGTGCCAGCAGCTTCACTGGGGCCAACGTCCTGACTTTC CASSFTGANVLTF
NA NA TRBJ2-3 TRBV7-2 TGTGCCAGCAGCCCATCCACAGATACGCAGTATTTT CASSPSTDTQYF
TRBD1 NA TRBJ1-3 TRBV28 TGTGCCAGCAGTTCCACGTCCGGGGCAGGGGGCGCGAACACCATATATTTT CASSSTSGAGGANTIYF
NA NA TRBJ2-5 TRBV2 TGTGCCAGCAGTGATAACAGGGAAGAGACCCAGTACTTC CASSDNREETQYF